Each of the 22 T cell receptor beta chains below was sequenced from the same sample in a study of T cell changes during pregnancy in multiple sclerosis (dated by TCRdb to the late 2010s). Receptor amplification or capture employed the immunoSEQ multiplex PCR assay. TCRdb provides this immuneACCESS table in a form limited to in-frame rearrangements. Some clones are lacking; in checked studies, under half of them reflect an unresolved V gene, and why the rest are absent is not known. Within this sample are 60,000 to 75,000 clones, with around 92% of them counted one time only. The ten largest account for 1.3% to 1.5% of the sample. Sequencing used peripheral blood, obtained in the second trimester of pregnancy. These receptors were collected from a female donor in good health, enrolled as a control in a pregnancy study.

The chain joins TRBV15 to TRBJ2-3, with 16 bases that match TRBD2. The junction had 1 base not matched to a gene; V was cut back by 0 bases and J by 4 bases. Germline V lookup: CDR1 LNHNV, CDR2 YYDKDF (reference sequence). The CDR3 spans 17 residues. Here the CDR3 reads CATSRDGTSGGADTQYF. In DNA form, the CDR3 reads TGTGCCACCAGCAGAGACGGGACTAGCGGGGGGGCAGATACGCAGTATTTT. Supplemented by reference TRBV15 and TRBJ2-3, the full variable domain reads DAMVIQNPRYQVTQFGKPVTLSCSQTLNHNVMYWYQQKSSQAPKLLFHYYDKDFNNEADTPDNFQSRRPNTSFCFLDIRSPGLGDTAMYLCATSRDGTSGGADTQYFGPGTRLTVL.

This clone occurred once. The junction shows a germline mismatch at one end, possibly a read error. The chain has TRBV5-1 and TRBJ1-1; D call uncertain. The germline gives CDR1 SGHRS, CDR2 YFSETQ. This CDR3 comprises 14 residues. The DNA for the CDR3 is TGCGCCAGCAGCACCCTCAGTAGAGACACTGAAGCCTTCTTT. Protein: CASSTLSRDTEAFF.

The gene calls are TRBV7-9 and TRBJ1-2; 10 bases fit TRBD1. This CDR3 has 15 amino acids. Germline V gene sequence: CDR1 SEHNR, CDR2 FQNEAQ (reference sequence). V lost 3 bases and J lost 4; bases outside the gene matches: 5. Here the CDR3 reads CASSFGTGASYGYTF. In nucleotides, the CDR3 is TGTGCCAGCAGCTTCGGGACAGGGGCTTCCTATGGCTACACCTTC. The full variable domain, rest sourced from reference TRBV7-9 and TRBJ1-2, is DTGVSQNPRHKITKRGQNVTFRCDPISEHNRLYWYRQTLGQGPEFLTYFQNEAQLEKSRLLSDRFSAERPKGSFSTLEIQRTEQGDSAMYLCASSFGTGASYGYTFGSGTRLTVV.

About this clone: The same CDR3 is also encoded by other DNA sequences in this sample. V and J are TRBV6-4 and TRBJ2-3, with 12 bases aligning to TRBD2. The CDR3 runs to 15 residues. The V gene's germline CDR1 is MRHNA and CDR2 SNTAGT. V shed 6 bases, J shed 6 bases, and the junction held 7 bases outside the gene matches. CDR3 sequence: CASSRLAGEDDTQYF. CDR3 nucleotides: TGTGCCAGCAGCCGACTAGCGGGAGAAGACGATACGCAGTATTTT.

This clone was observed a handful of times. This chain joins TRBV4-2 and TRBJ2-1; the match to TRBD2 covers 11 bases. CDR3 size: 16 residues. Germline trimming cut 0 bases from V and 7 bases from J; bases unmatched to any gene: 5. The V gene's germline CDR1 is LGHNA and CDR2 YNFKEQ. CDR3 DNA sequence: TGTGCCAGCAGCCAAGACGATACTAGCGGGGGAAATGAGCAGTTCTTC. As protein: CASSQDDTSGGNEQFF.

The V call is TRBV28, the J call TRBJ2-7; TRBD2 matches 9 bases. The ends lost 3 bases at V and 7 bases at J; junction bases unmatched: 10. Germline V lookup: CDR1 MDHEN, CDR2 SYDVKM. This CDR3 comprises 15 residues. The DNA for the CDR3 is TGTGCCAGCAGTTTTGAACTAGCGGGCGGTGGGGAGCAGTACTTC. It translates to CASSFELAGGGEQYF.

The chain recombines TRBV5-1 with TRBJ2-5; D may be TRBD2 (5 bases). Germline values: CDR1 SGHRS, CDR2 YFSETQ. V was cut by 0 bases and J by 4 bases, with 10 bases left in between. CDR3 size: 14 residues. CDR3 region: CASSLVLASETQYF. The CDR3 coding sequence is TGCGCCAGCAGCTTGGTTCTAGCATCAGAGACCCAGTACTTC.

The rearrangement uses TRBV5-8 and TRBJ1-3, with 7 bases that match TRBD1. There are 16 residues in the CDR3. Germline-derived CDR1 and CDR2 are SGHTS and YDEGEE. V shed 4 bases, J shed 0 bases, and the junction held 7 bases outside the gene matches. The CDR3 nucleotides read TGTGCCAGCAGCCCCCGGACAGGCTACTCTGGAAACACCATATATTTT. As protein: CASSPRTGYSGNTIYF.

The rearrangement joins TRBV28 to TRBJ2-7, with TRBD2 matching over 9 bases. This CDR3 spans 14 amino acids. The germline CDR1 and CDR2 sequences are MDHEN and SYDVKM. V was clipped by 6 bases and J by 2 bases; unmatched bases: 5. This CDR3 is CASRETSGPYEQYF. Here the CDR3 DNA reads TGTGCCAGCAGGGAGACTAGCGGCCCCTACGAGCAGTACTTC. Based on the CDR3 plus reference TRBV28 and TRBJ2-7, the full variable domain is DVKVTQSSRYLVKRTGEKVFLECVQDMDHENMFWYRQDPGLGLRLIYFSYDVKMKEKGDIPEGYSVSREKKERFSLILESASTNQTSMYLCASRETSGPYEQYFGPGTRLTVT.

CDR3 region: CASSYYQGGETQYF. CDR3 bases: TGTGCCAGCAGTTACTATCAGGGTGGCGAGACCCAGTACTTC. The chain couples TRBV6-6 to TRBJ2-5, with D maybe TRBD1 (5 bases). CDR1 is MNHNY, CDR2 SVGAGI, per germline (reference sequence). Trimming removed 1 base from V and 5 bases from J, with 11 bases in between. The CDR3 covers 14 residues.

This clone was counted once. DNA for the CDR3: TGTGCCAGCAGCCCTTACAGGGGTGGCGATGAAAAACTGTTTTTT. Translation gives CASSPYRGGDEKLFF. V usage is TRBV7-9 and J usage is TRBJ1-4; TRBD1 aligns across 7 bases. J lost 6 bases, V lost 5 bases, and 9 bases had no gene match. Per the germline V gene, CDR1 is SEHNR and CDR2 is FQNEAQ (reference sequence). CDR3 size: 15 residues.

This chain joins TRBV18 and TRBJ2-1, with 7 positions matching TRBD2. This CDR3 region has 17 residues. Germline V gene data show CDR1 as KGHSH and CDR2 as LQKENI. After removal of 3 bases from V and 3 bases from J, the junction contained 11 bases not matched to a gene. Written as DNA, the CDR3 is TGTGCCAGCTCACCTTCCTCTCTAGCGGACAACTACAATGAGCAGTTCTTC. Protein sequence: CASSPSSLADNYNEQFF.

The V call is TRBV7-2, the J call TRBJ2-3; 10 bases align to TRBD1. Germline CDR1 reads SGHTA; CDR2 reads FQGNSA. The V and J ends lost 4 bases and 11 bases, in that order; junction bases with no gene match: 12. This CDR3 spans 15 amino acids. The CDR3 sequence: CASSSIGTGAVGQYF. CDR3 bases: TGTGCCAGCAGCTCAATCGGGACAGGGGCAGTGGGGCAGTATTTT.

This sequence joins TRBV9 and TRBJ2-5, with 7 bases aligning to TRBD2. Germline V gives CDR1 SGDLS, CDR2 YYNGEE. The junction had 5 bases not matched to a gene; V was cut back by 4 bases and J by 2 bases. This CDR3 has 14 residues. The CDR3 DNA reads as TGTGCCAGCAGCCTAAGTAGCGGGCAAGAGACCCAGTACTTC. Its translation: CASSLSSGQETQYF.

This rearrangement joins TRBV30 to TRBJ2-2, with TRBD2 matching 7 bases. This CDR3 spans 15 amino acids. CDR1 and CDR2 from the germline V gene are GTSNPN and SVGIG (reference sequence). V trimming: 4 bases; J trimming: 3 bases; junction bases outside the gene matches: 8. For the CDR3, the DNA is TGTGCCTGGATTTGGGCTAGCGGCTACACCGGGGAGCTGTTTTTT. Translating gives CAWIWASGYTGELFF.

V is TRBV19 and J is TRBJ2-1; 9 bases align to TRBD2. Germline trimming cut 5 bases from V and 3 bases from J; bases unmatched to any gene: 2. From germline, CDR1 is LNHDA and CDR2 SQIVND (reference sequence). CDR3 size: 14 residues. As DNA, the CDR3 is TGTGCCAGTAGTTTTAGCGGGGGCTACAATGAGCAGTTCTTC. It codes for CASSFSGGYNEQFF.

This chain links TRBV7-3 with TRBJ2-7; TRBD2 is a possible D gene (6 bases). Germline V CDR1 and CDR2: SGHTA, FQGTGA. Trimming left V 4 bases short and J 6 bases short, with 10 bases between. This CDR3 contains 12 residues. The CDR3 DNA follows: TGTGCCAGCAGCTCTTCCGGGGGCGAGCAGTACTTC. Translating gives CASSSSGGEQYF.

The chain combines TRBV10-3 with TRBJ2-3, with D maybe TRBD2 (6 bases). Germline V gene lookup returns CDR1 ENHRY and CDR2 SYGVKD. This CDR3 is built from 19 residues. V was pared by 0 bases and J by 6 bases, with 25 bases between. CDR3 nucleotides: TGTGCCATCAGTGAGTCGAGGATCAAGGGACTTCTATTTAGGGATACGCAGTATTTT. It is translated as CAISESRIKGLLFRDTQYF.

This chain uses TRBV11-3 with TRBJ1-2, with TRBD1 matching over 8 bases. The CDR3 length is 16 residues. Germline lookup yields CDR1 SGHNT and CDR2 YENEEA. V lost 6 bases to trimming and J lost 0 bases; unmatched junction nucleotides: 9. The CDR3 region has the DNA TGTGCCAGCAGTTTCCAGAGGACAGGGCCTAACTATGGCTACACCTTC. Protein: CASSFQRTGPNYGYTF.

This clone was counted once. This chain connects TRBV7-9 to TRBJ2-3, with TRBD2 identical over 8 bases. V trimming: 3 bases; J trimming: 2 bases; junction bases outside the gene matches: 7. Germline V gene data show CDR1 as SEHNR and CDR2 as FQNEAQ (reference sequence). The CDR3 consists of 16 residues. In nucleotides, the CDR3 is TGTGCCAGCAGCTTTAAGCCAGCGGGGGTCACAGATACGCAGTATTTT. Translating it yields CASSFKPAGVTDTQYF.

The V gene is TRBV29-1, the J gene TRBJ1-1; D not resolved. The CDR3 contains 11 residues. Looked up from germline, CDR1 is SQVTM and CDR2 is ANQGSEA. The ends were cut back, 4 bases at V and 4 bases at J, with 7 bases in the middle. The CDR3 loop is CSVGSGTEAFF. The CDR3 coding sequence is TGCAGCGTTGGCTCGGGCACTGAAGCTTTCTTT.

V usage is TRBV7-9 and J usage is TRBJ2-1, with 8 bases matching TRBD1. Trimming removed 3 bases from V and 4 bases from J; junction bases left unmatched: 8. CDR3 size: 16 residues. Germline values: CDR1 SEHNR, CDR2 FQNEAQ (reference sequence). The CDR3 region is CASSFSDRGSYNEQFF. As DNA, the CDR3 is TGTGCCAGCAGCTTTTCCGACAGGGGATCTTACAATGAGCAGTTCTTC.